Presented here are 23 T cell receptor beta chains from one specimen sequenced in a study of T cell responses to AZD1222 COVID-19 vaccine. The protocol was immunoSEQ multiplex PCR, while the TCRdb copy is restricted to in-frame clones and leaves out a portion. The sample has some 69,000 clones, 80% seen once; the top ten hold about 14%. The sequencing used peripheral blood, collected 28 days after the second AZD1222 dose. These receptors were taken from an adult who received the AZD1222 COVID-19 vaccine.

The V call is TRBV5-6, the J call TRBJ1-2; D unclear. The CDR3 is made up of 12 amino acids. V lost 4 bases and J 4 bases, leaving 8 bases between the germline ends. Germline CDR1 and CDR2: SGHDT and YYEEEE. The CDR3 bases are TGTGCCAGCAGCATGGGCAGCTATGGCTACACCTTC. This codes for CASSMGSYGYTF.

The chain recombines TRBV10-3 with TRBJ1-1, with 7 positions matching TRBD1. Germline lookup yields CDR1 ENHRY and CDR2 SYGVKD. The CDR3 runs 19 residues. J gave up 8 bases and V 0 bases, and 21 bases lay outside the gene matches. CDR3 region: CAISESGFIRRTGASEAFF. The DNA of the CDR3 is TGTGCCATCAGTGAGTCAGGTTTTATCCGGCGAACAGGGGCCTCCGAAGCTTTCTTT.

J is TRBJ2-3 and V is TRBV14; 8 bases are shared with TRBD1. V shed 5 bases and J 4 bases; nucleotides not matched to a gene: 11. This CDR3 is 16 amino acids long. CDR1 is SGHDN, CDR2 FVKESK, per germline. The CDR3 reads CASSGRTGKVSDTQYF. The CDR3 nucleotides read TGTGCCAGCAGCGGCCGGACAGGGAAGGTGTCAGATACGCAGTATTTT.

The CDR3 spells CASRGWVGTWSPLHF. The CDR3 coding sequence is TGTGCCAGCAGGGGGTGGGTCGGGACTTGGTCACCCCTCCACTTT. V usage is TRBV6-5 and J usage is TRBJ1-6; possibly TRBD1 for D (5 bases). The CDR3 loop spans 15 amino acids. The V gene's germline CDR1 is MNHEY and CDR2 SVGAGI. With 6 bases removed from V and 10 bases from J, the gap between germline ends came to 19 bases.

The DNA of the CDR3 is TGTGCCAGCAGCTTGTTTATCCAGCGGGGGGGCCAAGAGACCCAGTACTTC. It encodes CASSLFIQRGGQETQYF. This chain uses TRBV5-6 with TRBJ2-5, with 10 bases identical to TRBD2. The CDR3 loop spans 17 amino acids. J gave up 1 base and V 1 base, and 7 bases lay outside the gene matches. CDR1 is SGHDT and CDR2 is YYEEEE in the germline V gene.

The CDR3 coding sequence is TGTGCCAGTAGGGCACATCCCGGGCCGTACAATAGCAATCAGCCCCAGCATTTT. Protein product: CASRAHPGPYNSNQPQHF. The chain links TRBV19 to TRBJ1-5; D not resolved. The CDR3 is 18 amino acids. The ends were cut back, 6 bases at V and 0 bases at J, with 21 bases in the middle. CDR1 and CDR2 from the germline V gene are LNHDA and SQIVND (reference sequence). The variable domain in full, completed from reference TRBV19 and TRBJ1-5, reads DGGITQSPKYLFRKEGQNVTLSCEQNLNHDAMYWYRQDPGQGLRLIYYSQIVNDFQKGDIAEGYSVSREKKESFPLTVTSAQKNPTAFYLCASRAHPGPYNSNQPQHFGDGTRLSIL.

This clone was found a few times. The rearrangement joins TRBV6-5 to TRBJ2-7; D is uncertain. The CDR3 runs 13 residues. Germline V gene sequence: CDR1 MNHEY, CDR2 SVGAGI. V gave up 5 bases and J gave up 8 bases, with 16 bases separating them. The chain's CDR3 is CASSTDQRGKQYF. The CDR3 DNA sequence: TGTGCCAGCAGTACCGACCAGCGAGGCAAGCAGTACTTC.

The chain combines TRBV21-1 with TRBJ1-1; no check of the table's D call, TRBD1, against the DNA was made. TRBV21-1 is assigned pseudogene status. The CDR3 is 17 residues long. The CDR3 loop is CASSKWFWGPSDTEAFF. The CDR3 coding sequence is TGTGCCAGCAGCAAATGGTTCTGGGGCCCTTCGGACACTGAAGCTTTCTTT.

The chain employs TRBV6-2 or TRBV6-3 and TRBJ1-1; D ambiguous. The CDR3 sequence is 15 residues long. Trimming took off 1 base at V and 0 bases at J, with 9 bases between the two ends. CDR1 is MNHEY and CDR2 is SVGEGT in the germline V gene. The CDR3 DNA reads TGTGCCAGCAGTTACTATCGGGGTCTGAACACTGAAGCTTTCTTT. Translating it yields CASSYYRGLNTEAFF.

The chain is built from TRBV9 and TRBJ2-3; D is possibly TRBD1 (6 bases). The CDR3 has 16 amino acids. The germline gives CDR1 SGDLS, CDR2 YYNGEE. Trimming pared 4 bases from V and 2 bases from J, leaving 17 bases between. This CDR3 is CASSIYRDKHTDTQYF. CDR3 in DNA: TGTGCCAGCAGCATCTACCGGGACAAACACACAGATACGCAGTATTTT. The variable domain in full, with the rest retrieved from reference TRBV9 and TRBJ2-3, is DSGVTQTPKHLITATGQRVTLRCSPRSGDLSVYWYQQSLDQGLQFLIQYYNGEERAKGNILERFSAQQFPDLHSELNLSSLELGDSALYFCASSIYRDKHTDTQYFGPGTRLTVL.

This clone was seen a few times. The rearrangement links TRBV6-5 to TRBJ2-7, with D maybe TRBD1 (6 bases). This CDR3 region has 15 residues. Germline lookup yields CDR1 MNHEY and CDR2 SVGAGI. The germline V and J ends were trimmed by 5 bases and 0 bases, with 14 bases remaining between them. CDR3 coding DNA: TGTGCCAGCAGTAGAGTGACAGGTCACTCCTACGAGCAGTACTTC. Translation: CASSRVTGHSYEQYF.

V gene TRBV2 combines with J gene TRBJ1-6; D uncertain. The CDR3 is made up of 13 amino acids. Trimming cost V 9 bases and J 9 bases, with 15 bases left between them. Germline V gene sequence: CDR1 SNHLY, CDR2 FYNNEI. CDR3 region: CASKQRGVSPLHF. For the CDR3, the DNA is TGTGCCAGTAAACAGCGTGGAGTTTCACCCCTCCACTTT. The complete variable domain, with remaining parts taken from reference TRBV2 and TRBJ1-6, reads EPEVTQTPSHQVTQMGQEVILRCVPISNHLYFYWYRQILGQKVEFLVSFYNNEISEKSEIFDDQFSVERPDGSNFTLKIRSTKLEDSAMYFCASKQRGVSPLHFGNGTRLTVT.

The chain joins TRBV28 to TRBJ2-1, with D unclear. V was clipped by 1 base and J by 8 bases, with 21 bases between them. The CDR3 length is 17 residues. Germline V gives CDR1 MDHEN, CDR2 SYDVKM. The CDR3 spells CASSLYVPGKVRYEQFF. In DNA form, the CDR3 reads TGTGCCAGCAGTTTATACGTTCCGGGCAAGGTACGATATGAGCAGTTCTTC.

In the case of this clone: Compared with germline, one end of the junction differs, possibly owing to a read error. The genes are TRBV12-3 or TRBV12-4 and TRBJ2-1; D may be TRBD2 (6 bases). This CDR3 spans 11 amino acids. The CDR3 bases are TGTGCCAGCAGTTCCGGGGGTGAGGAGTTCTTC. It specifies CASSSGGEEFF.

This sequence joins TRBV29-1 and TRBJ1-1, with TRBD1 matching over 7 bases. The CDR3 is 14 amino acids. J lost 3 bases, V lost 6 bases, and 10 bases had no gene match. Germline V lookup: CDR1 SQVTM, CDR2 ANQGSEA. The CDR3 DNA sequence: TGCAGCGTCCAATTGACAGGGTTGGACACTGAAGCTTTCTTT. Its translation is CSVQLTGLDTEAFF.

The table lists this clone with a count of one. The gene calls are TRBV19 and TRBJ1-2, with 7 bases identical to TRBD1. Per germline, CDR1 LNHDA and CDR2 SQIVND (reference sequence). V dropped 5 bases and J dropped 7; count of bases not matched to a gene: 4. The CDR3 runs to 12 residues. CDR3 sequence (DNA): TGTGCCAGTAGTGTCGACAGGGTTGGCTACACCTTC. This sequence encodes CASSVDRVGYTF.

The chain couples TRBV5-1 to TRBJ1-6, with 8 bases aligning to TRBD1. Germline-derived CDR1 and CDR2 are SGHRS and YFSETQ. This CDR3 has 15 residues. V lost 6 bases to trimming and J lost 10 bases; unmatched junction nucleotides: 12. CDR3 bases: TGCGCCAGCACACCCGGTCAGGGGGCGGGCTCACCCCTCCACTTT. It yields the protein CASTPGQGAGSPLHF.

The chain combines TRBV4-1 with TRBJ2-5; D may match TRBD1 or TRBD2 (5 bases each). V dropped 5 bases and J dropped 3 bases, with 10 bases sitting between them. The CDR3 runs to 13 residues. CDR1 MGHRA and CDR2 YSYEKL come from the germline V gene. The CDR3 bases are TGCGCCAGCAGCAAGAGAGGGGAAGAGACCCAGTACTTC. Translating gives CASSKRGEETQYF.

A few counts support this clone. In nucleotides, the CDR3 is TGCAGTGCCCCGCGCGCCGGGGAGCTGTTTTTT. This gives the protein CSAPRAGELFF. The chain recombines TRBV20-1 with TRBJ2-2; no clear D. The CDR3 has 11 residues. Between the trimmed V and J ends, which lost 6 bases and 6 bases, there was a span of 8 bases. Germline values: CDR1 DFQATT, CDR2 SNEGSKA (reference sequence).

The chain links TRBV27 to TRBJ2-7; no clear D gene. This CDR3 has 13 amino acids. The V gene's germline CDR1 is MNHEY and CDR2 SMNVEV (reference sequence). V was clipped by 3 bases and J by 1 base, with 7 bases between them. In DNA form, the CDR3 reads TGTGCCAGCAGTTTTCTGTCGTCCTACGAGCAGTACTTC. Residues: CASSFLSSYEQYF.

The chain carries TRBV3-1 (or the pseudogene TRBV3-2) and TRBJ1-4; no firm D call. The V end lost 4 bases, the J end lost 0 bases, and 12 bases lay between the germline ends. Per the germline V gene, CDR1 is LGHDT and CDR2 is YNNKEL (reference sequence). This CDR3 comprises 16 residues. In DNA form, the CDR3 reads TGTGCCAGCAGCCCTCCTTTGGGGACAACTAATGAAAAACTGTTTTTT. Translation: CASSPPLGTTNEKLFF.

This chain connects TRBV6-1 to TRBJ2-3; 7 nucleotides align to TRBD1. Germline lookup yields CDR1 MNHNS and CDR2 SASEGT. This CDR3 comprises 15 residues. Trimming at V came to 0 bases and at J to 2 bases, leaving 2 bases not matched to a gene. The CDR3 region is CASSEAGGTTDTQYF. Here the CDR3 DNA reads TGTGCCAGCAGTGAAGCAGGGGGCACCACAGATACGCAGTATTTT.

The chain recombines TRBV19 with TRBJ1-2; the D gene is possibly TRBD1 (6 bases). CDR3 length equals 16 residues. Germline CDR1 LNHDA, CDR2 SQIVND (reference sequence). V dropped 3 bases and J dropped 6 bases, with 20 bases sitting between them. The CDR3 reads CASSISFGQGPDGYTF. CDR3 coding DNA: TGTGCCAGTAGTATTAGTTTCGGCCAGGGGCCGGATGGCTACACCTTC.